The rows below give T cell receptor beta chains drawn from one sample of a study of radiotherapy plus CTLA-4 blockade in lung cancer. This table comes from immunoSEQ multiplex PCR, and its TCRdb copy is limited to in-frame clones, with some not included. This table holds over 85,000 clones, around 74% found once. Sequenced here: peripheral blood, sampled from a patient treated with radiotherapy plus ipilimumab. These receptors came from a human donor with non-small cell lung cancer who had a partial response to radiotherapy plus ipilimumab. Some clones in this sample may be carry-over from other donors' samples. The CDR3 runs from the conserved cysteine through the conserved F or W. The order of the fields is J gene, D gene, clone size, V gene, CDR3 protein, CDR3 DNA. A D gene is named only where the DNA matches it firmly. Clone size appears in some rows only: once, few, many, or a class for an expanded clone.

>TRBJ2-1|TRBD2|NA|TRBV19
CASKLAGGVYNEQFF
TGTGCCAGTAAACTAGCGGGGGGCGTGTACAATGAGCAGTTCTTC
>TRBJ2-3|TRBD2|NA|TRBV5-1
CASSPGLAGDADTQYF
TGCGCCAGCAGCCCGGGACTAGCGGGGGATGCAGATACGCAGTATTTT
>TRBJ1-1|NA|NA|TRBV28
CASTLDTNTEAFF
TGTGCCAGCACGTTGGACACGAACACTGAAGCTTTCTTT
>TRBJ1-2|TRBD1|NA|TRBV4-2
CASSQDGRGRRDYGYTF
TGTGCCAGCAGCCAAGACGGAAGGGGGCGGAGGGACTATGGCTACACCTTC
>TRBJ2-5|NA|NA|TRBV5-1
CASSLDASGRGQYF
TGCGCCAGCAGCTTGGATGCCTCCGGACGCGGGCAGTACTTC
>TRBJ2-7|TRBD2|NA|TRBV7-2
CASNLAGGAYEQYF
TGTGCCAGCAATTTGGCGGGAGGCGCCTACGAGCAGTACTTC
>TRBJ2-7|TRBD2|NA|TRBV28
CASSPRSGGRSYEQYF
TGTGCCAGCAGCCCCCGGTCAGGCGGGAGATCCTACGAGCAGTACTTC
>TRBJ2-7|NA|NA|TRBV12-5
CASGLVLTGISYEQYF
TGTGCTAGTGGTTTGGTACTAACAGGAATCTCCTACGAGCAGTACTTC
>TRBJ1-4|NA|NA|TRBV11-2
CASSLDGTNEKLFF
TGTGCCAGCAGCTTAGACGGTACCAATGAAAAACTGTTTTTT
>TRBJ2-7|TRBD1|once|TRBV6-1
CASSEAGQLMTYEQYF
TGTGCCAGCAGTGAAGCGGGACAGTTAATGACGTACGAGCAGTACTTC
>TRBJ2-4|NA|NA|TRBV28
CASSFPSGQKNIQYF
TGTGCCAGCAGTTTCCCCTCAGGTCAGAAAAACATTCAGTACTTC
>TRBJ2-5|NA|once|TRBV5-1
CASSPLLEETQYF
TGCGCCAGCAGCCCCCTGTTGGAGGAGACCCAGTACTTC
>TRBJ2-1|NA|NA|TRBV28
CASRPGQPLYEQFF
TGTGCCAGCAGGCCGGGACAACCCCTTTATGAGCAGTTCTTC
>TRBJ1-2|TRBD1|NA|TRBV18
CASSQGQAGYGYTF
TGTGCCAGCTCACAAGGACAGGCCGGCTATGGCTACACCTTC
>TRBJ1-4|NA|NA|TRBV7-9
CASSLGREKLFF
TGTGCCAGCAGCTTGGGGAGAGAAAAACTGTTTTTT